The 22 T cell receptor beta chains given below trace back to one sample, sequenced in a study of tumor-infiltrating lymphocytes in primary liver carcinoma. Priming with a constant-region primer yielded TCR beta cDNA from about 450 ng total RNA. For TCR beta, libraries were produced by three nested multiplex PCR rounds using slightly modified ARM-PCR. Use of TRBV1-TRBV30 forward primers with a C-beta reverse primer characterized the first two PCR rounds, which lasted approximately 11 cycles each. TCRdb fed the multiplex PCR reads into MiXCR, producing one record per CDR3 protein. Among about 310,000 distinct CDR3 sequences, 58% were seen once, and the ten largest hold around 15%. Germline DNA was extracted too, while blood RNA derived from unsorted whole blood. Sequenced material: peripheral blood. The receptors were sampled from a woman aged 25 to 39 with primary liver carcinoma and hepatitis B virus infection.

In its sample, this clonotype was seen a few times. This rearrangement joins TRBV12-3 or TRBV12-4 to TRBJ2-5; D ambiguous. The V gene lost 7 bases and the J gene lost 4 bases, with 7 bases spanning the gap. This CDR3 comprises 11 residues. The CDR3 region has the DNA TGTGCCAGCATTCCAAGAGAGACCCAGTACTTC. Its protein is CASIPRETQYF.

Concerning this clonotype: At one end the junction does not follow the germline gene, possibly because of a read error. The chain couples TRBV4-2 to TRBJ1-2; D gene ambiguous. In germline, CDR1 is LGHNA, CDR2 YNFKEQ. The CDR3 runs to 15 residues. The CDR3 loop is CTSSQDFWSNYGYTF. CDR3 coding DNA: TGTACCAGCAGCCAAGACTTTTGGAGTAACTATGGCTACACCTTC.

This clonotype occurred once. A much larger clone sits a single nucleotide away, making a read error possible. This CDR3 fails to terminate in the conserved phenylalanine or tryptophan, so it likely reflects a read error. The V gene is TRBV30, the J gene TRBJ2-7, with 9 bases fitting TRBD1. The CDR3 spans 13 residues. J gave up 5 bases and V 3 bases, and 5 bases lay outside the gene matches. Per germline, CDR1 GTSNPN and CDR2 SVGIG (reference sequence). CDR3 in DNA: TGTGCCTGGAGCTTAAACAGGGGGCACGAGCAGTACCTC. As protein: CAWSLNRGHEQYL.

CDR3 in amino acids: CASSFLGTSTDTQYF. The CDR3 DNA is TGTGCCAGCAGTTTCTTGGGGACCAGCACAGATACGCAGTATTTT. V and J are TRBV6-5 and TRBJ2-3; D may be TRBD1 or TRBD2 (5 bases each). The V gene lost 4 bases and the J gene lost 0 bases, with 11 bases spanning the gap. Germline V lookup: CDR1 MNHEY, CDR2 SVGAGI. The CDR3 sequence is 15 residues long.

On this clonotype itself: The junction departs from germline at one end; a sequencing error may be responsible. V gene TRBV4-2 combines with J gene TRBJ2-7; D is uncertain. Germline CDR1 is LGHNA and CDR2 is YNFKEQ. The length of the CDR3 is 14 residues. This chain's CDR3 is CVSSPMDGSYEHYF. Here the CDR3 DNA reads TGTGTCAGCAGCCCAATGGACGGCTCCTACGAGCACTACTTC.

The chain employs TRBV6-5 and TRBJ2-3; 14 positions match TRBD2. The V and J ends lost 5 bases and 6 bases, in that order; junction bases with no gene match: 7. Per germline, CDR1 MNHEY and CDR2 SVGAGI. This CDR3 has 16 residues. The CDR3 loop reads CASSQTSGRARDTQYF. The CDR3 DNA reads as TGTGCCAGCAGTCAGACTAGCGGGAGGGCGCGGGATACGCAGTATTTT.

The rearrangement uses TRBV28 and TRBJ1-5, with D maybe TRBD1 (5 bases). The V gene lost 6 bases and the J gene lost 0 bases, with 9 bases spanning the gap. CDR1 and CDR2 (germline): MDHEN, SYDVKM. This CDR3 is 14 amino acids long. The CDR3 DNA reads TGTGCCAGCAGCCCAGGGAATAGCAATCAGCCCCAGCATTTT. It translates to CASSPGNSNQPQHF. The full variable domain, rest sourced from reference TRBV28 and TRBJ1-5, is DVKVTQSSRYLVKRTGEKVFLECVQDMDHENMFWYRQDPGLGLRLIYFSYDVKMKEKGDIPEGYSVSREKKERFSLILESASTNQTSMYLCASSPGNSNQPQHFGDGTRLSIL.

This clonotype occurred many times. This rearrangement joins TRBV4-2 to TRBJ2-4, with D perhaps assigned TRBD1 or TRBD2 (7 bases each). Germline V CDR1 and CDR2: LGHNA, YNFKEQ. CDR3 length: 13 amino acids. V dropped 5 bases and J dropped 9 bases, with 14 bases sitting between them. The DNA for the CDR3 is TGTGCCAGCAGCTCTGACAGGGAGGGCATTCAGTACTTC. Translated, it gives CASSSDREGIQYF.

The chain carries TRBV6-5 and TRBJ2-6; D may correspond to TRBD1 or TRBD2 (5 bases each). Germline loops: CDR1 MNHEY, CDR2 SVGAGI. V lost 4 bases, J lost 0 bases, and 16 bases lay in between. The CDR3 totals 18 residues. The CDR3 reads CASSSSDGASSGANVLTF. CDR3 nucleotide sequence: TGTGCCAGCAGTTCTTCCGACGGGGCCAGCTCTGGGGCCAACGTCCTGACTTTC.

On this clonotype: This may be a read error, as it is one base from a much larger clone. The chain uses TRBV29-1 and TRBJ2-7; D uncertain. Per the germline V gene, CDR1 is SQVTM and CDR2 is ANQGSEA. V was cut by 5 bases and J by 2 bases, with 13 bases left in between. The CDR3 has 13 residues. The CDR3 sequence is CSVKAGTPYEQYF. The DNA for the CDR3 is TGCAGCGTTAAGGCAGGTACCCCCTACGAGCAGTACTTC.

The chain recombines TRBV4-2 with TRBJ2-7; 7 nucleotides align to TRBD2. Unmatched junction bases numbered 4, after V lost 8 bases and J lost 0 bases. Germline V gives CDR1 LGHNA, CDR2 YNFKEQ. The CDR3 sequence is 13 residues long. The CDR3 DNA follows: TGTGCCAGCGAAGGCGGGGGCTCCTACGAGCAGTACTTC. This codes for CASEGGGSYEQYF.

Comments on this clonotype: This is likely a read error, given that the CDR3 carries no conserved phenylalanine or tryptophan at its end. This rearrangement joins TRBV11-2 to TRBJ2-2; TRBD1 is a possible D gene (6 bases). Germline CDR1 and CDR2: SGHAT and FQNNGV. The V end was cut by 4 bases, the J end by 7 bases, with 13 bases between. This CDR3 is 14 amino acids long. The CDR3 loop reads CASSSGTLGGELFL. CDR3 bases: TGTGCCAGCAGCTCCGGGACATTGGGCGGGGAGCTGTTTTTA.

Comments on this clonotype: One junction end disagrees with the germline gene, perhaps due to a read error. The chain couples TRBV11-2 to TRBJ2-5; D assignment may be TRBD1 or TRBD2 (5 bases each). CDR3 size: 14 residues. The germline V gene has CDR1 SGHAT and CDR2 FQNNGV. The CDR3 region has the DNA TGTGACAGCAGCCTAACTAGGGGCCAAGAGACCCAGTACTTC. Translated, it gives CDSSLTRGQETQYF.

As concerns this clonotype: Here the CDR3 omits its conserved ending phenylalanine or tryptophan, so a read error is the likely source. The genes are TRBV12-3 or TRBV12-4 and TRBJ2-5; weak D call: TRBD2 (6 bases). The CDR3 covers 15 residues. CDR3 sequence reads: CVNSTYPGSEEAQYL. CDR3 nucleotide sequence: TGTGTCAACAGCACCTACCCCGGGAGCGAAGAGGCCCAGTACTTA.

Regarding this clonotype: One base away lies a much larger clone, so this may be a sequencing read error. The chain joins TRBV14 to TRBJ2-1; weak D call: TRBD1 (5 bases). The germline gives CDR1 SGHDN, CDR2 FVKESK. CDR3 length: 14 residues. CDR3 protein: CASSQQGPYNEHFF. The CDR3 bases are TGTGCCAGCAGCCAACAGGGTCCGTACAATGAGCACTTCTTC.

The V and J genes are TRBV12-3 or TRBV12-4 and TRBJ2-5, with D perhaps being TRBD1 or TRBD2 (5 bases each). The V end was cut by 6 bases, the J end by 4 bases, with 21 bases between. The length of the CDR3 is 16 residues. The DNA for the CDR3 is TGTGCCAGCAGCCGTAATTTCAAGGGACCGGGAGAGACCCAGTACTTC. Translation gives CASSRNFKGPGETQYF.

This rearrangement joins TRBV6-1 to TRBJ1-5; D is ambiguous. From germline, CDR1 is MNHNS and CDR2 SASEGT. The V and J ends lost 1 base and 0 bases respectively, with 10 bases between them. There are 16 residues in the CDR3. The CDR3 DNA is TGTGCCAGCAGTGAAGGTCGGAGTTATAGCAATCAGCCCCAGCATTTT. Translating gives CASSEGRSYSNQPQHF.

The chain carries TRBV12-3 or TRBV12-4 and TRBJ1-3; no clear D gene. V was cut by 3 bases and J by 0 bases, with 9 bases left in between. CDR3 length equals 15 residues. The CDR3 is CASSFSTASGNTIYF. CDR3 in DNA: TGTGCCAGCAGTTTTTCAACAGCCTCTGGAAACACCATATATTTT.

This clonotype appeared a few times. The CDR3 sequence is CASSLGYRSEQYF. The CDR3, as DNA: TGCGCCAGCAGCTTGGGGTATCGGAGCGAGCAGTACTTC. The chain recombines TRBV5-1 with TRBJ2-7; D gene unclear. CDR1 and CDR2 from the germline V gene are SGHRS and YFSETQ. Deletions cut 0 bases from V and 6 bases from J, with 10 bases between. The CDR3 is 13 residues long.

This chain connects TRBV6-2 or TRBV6-3 to TRBJ1-5; D is undetermined. V lost 6 bases and J 5 bases, leaving 14 bases between the germline ends. The CDR3 has 14 amino acids. Germline CDR1 and CDR2: MNHEY and SVGEGT. The CDR3 spells CASRMGGPYQPQHF. The CDR3 DNA reads as TGTGCCAGCAGAATGGGAGGACCTTATCAGCCCCAGCATTTT.

The chain is built from TRBV6-5 and TRBJ1-5; D is uncertain. V was cut by 2 bases and J by 0 bases, with 8 bases left in between. Germline CDR1 reads MNHEY; CDR2 reads SVGAGI. The CDR3 has 15 amino acids. The CDR3 sequence is CASSYAADSNQPQHF. Written as DNA, the CDR3 is TGTGCCAGCAGTTACGCTGCGGATAGCAATCAGCCCCAGCATTTT.

This clonotype was detected only a few times. This rearrangement joins TRBV6-2 or TRBV6-3 to TRBJ1-5; possible D gene TRBD1, 6 bases. This CDR3 is 17 amino acids long. Germline-derived CDR1 and CDR2 are MNHEY and SVGEGT. The V and J ends lost 0 bases and 4 bases respectively, with 16 bases between them. The CDR3 DNA reads TGTGCCAGCAGTTACTCGATGGGGACACGGGTGAATCAGCCCCAGCATTTT. As protein: CASSYSMGTRVNQPQHF.